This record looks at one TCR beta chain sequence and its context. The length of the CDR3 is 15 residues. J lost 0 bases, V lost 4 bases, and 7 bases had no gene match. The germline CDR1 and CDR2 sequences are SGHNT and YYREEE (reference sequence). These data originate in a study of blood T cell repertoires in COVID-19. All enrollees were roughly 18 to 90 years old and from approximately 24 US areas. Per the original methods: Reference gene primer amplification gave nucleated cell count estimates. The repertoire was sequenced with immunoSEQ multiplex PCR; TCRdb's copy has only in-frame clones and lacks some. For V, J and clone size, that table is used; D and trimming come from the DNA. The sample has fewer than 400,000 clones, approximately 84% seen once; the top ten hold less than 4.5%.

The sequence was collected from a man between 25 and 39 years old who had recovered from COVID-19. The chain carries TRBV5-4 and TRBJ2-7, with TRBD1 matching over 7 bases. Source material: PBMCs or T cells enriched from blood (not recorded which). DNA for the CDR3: TGTGCCAGCAGCATTGGACAGGCGCTCTCCTACGAGCAGTACTTC. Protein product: CASSIGQALSYEQYF.